One and the same sample provided the 17 T cell receptor beta chains below, sequenced in a study of post-analysis software for immune sequencing data. Unique molecular identifiers tagged the TCR beta cDNA libraries. TCRdb reanalysed the PCR reads using MiXCR and keeps one entry per CDR3 protein. This sample has roughly 600,000 distinct CDR3 sequences, with 44% found just once. These TCRs are of unknown antigen specificity. Findings and limits, study-wide: In patients, TRBV5-6, TRBV5-1 and TRBV20-1 belonged to roughly 5 TRBV segments found more frequently than in controls.

Input material: blood. The receptors stem from a girl aged 10 to 17 with multiple sclerosis.

V and J are TRBV10-2 and TRBJ2-1, with a possible D match to TRBD2 (6 bases). The ends were cut back, 1 base at V and 2 bases at J, with 15 bases in the middle. The CDR3 is 17 amino acids. CDR1 and CDR2 from the germline V gene are WSHSY and SAAADI. The CDR3 region has the DNA TGCGCCAGCAGTGAGTTCTTGGGGGGAGACCCCTACAATGAGCAGTTCTTC. Translating gives CASSEFLGGDPYNEQFF.

The chain carries TRBV29-1 and TRBJ2-7, with TRBD1 identical over 8 bases. The junction had 9 bases not matched to a gene; V was cut back by 5 bases and J by 3 bases. The CDR3 loop spans 14 amino acids. Germline CDR1 and CDR2: SQVTM and ANQGSEA. CDR3 coding DNA: TGCAGCGTTTACCCCTCACAGGGGGGCTACGAGCAGTACTTC. Amino acids: CSVYPSQGGYEQYF.

The rearrangement links TRBV20-1 to TRBJ1-2; D gene uncertain. The germline V gene encodes CDR1 DFQATT and CDR2 SNEGSKA (reference sequence). This CDR3 spans 13 amino acids. V was shortened by 1 base and J by 4 bases, with 10 bases between the two germline ends. CDR3 coding DNA: TGCAGTGCTAGAGTTCGTGATAGCTATGGCTACACCTTC. Translation: CSARVRDSYGYTF.

This clonotype has just a few counts. The chain recombines TRBV10-3 with TRBJ1-2, with 8 bases identical to TRBD1. The CDR3 sequence is 15 residues long. Germline CDR1 reads ENHRY; CDR2 reads SYGVKD. V gave up 0 bases and J gave up 7 bases; unmatched junction bases: 7. The CDR3 coding sequence is TGTGCCATCAGTGAGTCGAGACAGGGGCAAAGTGGCTACACCTTC. Translated: CAISESRQGQSGYTF.

The chain uses TRBV5-1 and TRBJ1-6; 8 bases are a match to TRBD1. There are 14 residues in the CDR3. Losses at the gene ends were 4 bases for V and 9 bases for J; bases not matched to a gene: 6. Germline CDR1 and CDR2: SGHRS and YFSETQ. This CDR3 is CASSAGQGSSPLHF. The CDR3 coding sequence is TGCGCCAGCAGCGCCGGACAGGGAAGTTCACCCCTCCACTTT.

This clonotype has just a few counts. The genes are TRBV5-1 and TRBJ2-3; TRBD2 matches 10 bases. Germline-derived CDR1 and CDR2 are SGHRS and YFSETQ. CDR3 length equals 16 residues. The junction had 9 bases not matched to a gene; V was cut back by 6 bases and J by 2 bases. This CDR3 reads CASTLHSGGLTDTQYF. DNA of the CDR3: TGCGCCAGCACCCTCCATAGCGGGGGGCTCACAGATACGCAGTATTTT.

The chain carries TRBV20-1 and TRBJ2-5, with D perhaps matching TRBD1 or TRBD2 (7 bases each). V was pared by 0 bases and J by 11 bases, with 25 bases between. Looked up from germline, CDR1 is DFQATT and CDR2 is SNEGSKA (reference sequence). The CDR3 extends over 16 amino acids. The CDR3 spells CSARDRDSGKRGEQYF. The CDR3, as DNA: TGCAGTGCTAGAGATAGGGACAGCGGGAAAAGAGGTGAGCAGTACTTC.

The chain joins TRBV9 to TRBJ2-7; no clear D. The J call may be faulty, since TRBJ2-5 better matches the DNA end. CDR3 length equals 13 residues. CDR1 and CDR2 from the germline V gene are SGDLS and YYNGEE. The CDR3 loop reads CASSVAPAETQYF. In nucleotides, the CDR3 is TGTGCCAGCAGCGTAGCCCCCGCGGAGACCCAGTACTTC.

CDR3 bases: TGCGCCAGCAGCCTCCGGGCCCCAGGGCCGAGGAACACCGGGGAGCTGTTTTTT. Protein sequence: CASSLRAPGPRNTGELFF. The chain carries TRBV5-1 and TRBJ2-2; tentative D call: TRBD1 (5 bases). CDR1 and CDR2 from the germline V gene are SGHRS and YFSETQ. This CDR3 region has 18 residues. The V end was cut by 4 bases, the J end by 1 base, with 20 bases between. Using reference TRBV5-1 and TRBJ2-2 for the parts outside the CDR3, the full variable domain is KAGVTQTPRYLIKTRGQQVTLSCSPISGHRSVSWYQQTPGQGLQFLFEYFSETQRNKGNFPGRFSGRQFSNSRSEMNVSTLELGDSALYLCASSLRAPGPRNTGELFFGEGSRLTVL.

This clonotype has only a few counts. CDR3 region: CSVEGSDGYTF. CDR3 DNA sequence: TGCAGCGTTGAAGGTTCGGATGGCTACACCTTC. The chain joins TRBV29-1 to TRBJ1-2, with D hard to call. Germline assignment: CDR1 SQVTM and CDR2 ANQGSEA. The germline V and J ends were trimmed by 1 base and 6 bases, with 6 bases remaining between them. The CDR3 has 11 residues. Complete variable domain (other parts from reference TRBV29-1 and TRBJ1-2): SAVISQKPSRDICQRGTSLTIQCQVDSQVTMMFWYRQQPGQSLTLIATANQGSEATYESGFVIDKFPISRPNLTFSTLTVSNMSPEDSSIYLCSVEGSDGYTFGSGTRLTVV.

The sample holds a few counts of this clonotype. This chain uses TRBV10-3 with TRBJ1-2; D possibly corresponds to TRBD1 (5 bases). Per germline, CDR1 ENHRY and CDR2 SYGVKD. V lost 6 bases to trimming and J lost 5 bases, with 10 bases between them. The CDR3 runs to 12 residues. CDR3 sequence (DNA): TGTGCCATCAGGGGCGGGGCTTATGGCTACACCTTC. Encoded protein: CAIRGGAYGYTF.

In its sample, this clonotype was seen a few times. This chain links TRBV5-6 with TRBJ2-4; D is uncertain. Gene TRBJ2-7 matches the end of the DNA better, so the J call may be wrong. This CDR3 contains 15 residues. CDR1 and CDR2 (germline): SGHDT, YYEEEE. The chain's CDR3 is CASSLFSHLTGEQYF. The DNA of the CDR3 is TGTGCCAGCAGCTTGTTTAGCCATCTGACGGGCGAGCAGTACTTC.

The chain links TRBV10-3 to TRBJ1-6; a possible D gene is TRBD1 (5 bases). This CDR3 has 15 residues. V was pared by 7 bases and J by 5 bases, with 15 bases between. Looked up from germline, CDR1 is ENHRY and CDR2 is SYGVKD. CDR3 residues: CAITPDGGNNSPLHF. CDR3 DNA sequence: TGTGCCATCACCCCCGATGGGGGGAATAATTCACCCCTCCACTTT.

The CDR3 DNA reads TGCAGTGCTAGAAGGGACAGGGCATTAGGACAGCCCCAGCATTTT. It codes for CSARRDRALGQPQHF. This chain links TRBV20-1 with TRBJ1-5, with TRBD1 matching over 9 bases. The CDR3 extends over 15 amino acids. V gave up 2 bases and J gave up 7 bases; unmatched junction bases: 9. Germline V gene sequence: CDR1 DFQATT, CDR2 SNEGSKA (reference sequence).

A few counts support this clonotype. The chain links TRBV9 to TRBJ1-2; D is unresolved. In germline, CDR1 is SGDLS, CDR2 YYNGEE. V was trimmed by 0 bases and J by 4 bases, leaving 13 bases between them. This CDR3 spans 15 amino acids. The chain's CDR3 is CASSVVGTRAYGYTF. In nucleotides, the CDR3 is TGTGCCAGCAGCGTAGTGGGCACGCGTGCCTATGGCTACACCTTC.

The chain has TRBV6-5 and TRBJ2-4; unclear D gene. Trimming took 4 bases from V and 1 from J, leaving 11 bases between them. CDR1 is MNHEY, CDR2 SVGAGI, per germline. The CDR3 contains 15 residues. The CDR3 DNA reads TGTGCCAGCAGTTCGAGATCTAGGGCCAAAAACATTCAGTACTTC. This sequence encodes CASSSRSRAKNIQYF.

The chain uses TRBV24-1 and TRBJ2-5; D call uncertain. V dropped 4 bases and J dropped 8 bases, with 22 bases sitting between them. Germline V gene sequence: CDR1 KGHDR, CDR2 SFDVKD. This CDR3 spans 16 amino acids. CDR3 sequence (DNA): TGTGCCACCAGTGACTCAGGCCAGGACGACTTGGACACCCAGTACTTC. It specifies CATSDSGQDDLDTQYF.